This entry describes one T cell receptor beta chain. What it binds is not known. V lost 0 bases to trimming and J lost 0 bases, with 10 bases between them. This CDR3 has 15 amino acids. Germline lookup yields CDR1 SGHKS and CDR2 YYEKEE (reference sequence). This entry comes from a study of T cell responses to AZD1222 COVID-19 vaccine. The method was immunoSEQ multiplex PCR; TCRdb's version includes in-frame clones alone and lacks a portion of them. This sample has about 73,000 clones, with approximately 92% found just once. Study findings and constraints: Compared with day 0, the breadth and depth of the Spike-specific TCR repertoire rose significantly after two doses of AZD1222. Unmutated regions of variants are reportedly targeted by nearly half of spike-specific TCRs. In a largely white British group with more females than males, clonal diversity was possibly underestimated. It was only after the peak T cell response that any repertoires were sampled.

The sample consisted of peripheral blood, taken 28 days after the second AZD1222 dose. The TCR comes from an adult who received the AZD1222 COVID-19 vaccine. The V and J genes are TRBV5-5 and TRBJ2-7; no definite D call. CDR3 region: CASSLAAASSYEQYV. The DNA of the CDR3 is TGTGCCAGCAGCTTGGCTGCGGCAAGCTCCTACGAGCAGTACGTC.